This TCR beta chain emerged from a study of T cells in Graves' hyperthyroidism and ophthalmopathy. Study-level points and caveats: Blood samples included most of the expanded thyroid clonotypes exceeding 0.001.

In regard to this clonotype: What it binds is unknown.

Between the trimmed V and J ends, which lost 6 bases and 2 bases, there was a span of 16 bases. This CDR3 has 15 residues. Germline values: CDR1 MNHNS, CDR2 SASEGT. Amplified TCR beta CDR3 regions derived from RNA transcripts. Researchers ran a first-round RT-PCR on the TCR CDR3 using the HTBI primer set. MiXCR, applied by TCRdb to the multiplex PCR reads, yields one record per CDR3 protein. The sample holds hundreds of thousands of distinct CDR3 sequences; more than 15% are singletons and the top ten take 12% to 15%. Criteria for exclusion of patients were uncontrolled infection, other autoimmune disease, pregnancy or lactation. Every diagnosis used clinical symptoms, serum thyroxine and TRAb, thyroid ultrasound and orbital computed tomography.

The chain recombines TRBV6-1 with TRBJ2-5, with D tentatively TRBD1 or TRBD2 (6 bases each). Sequencing was done on a sample of blood. The TCR originated in a woman younger than 30 with Graves' hyperthyroidism. CDR3 nucleotide sequence: TGTGCCAGCAGCCTGGGGGGCCTTTCGCAAGAGACCCAGTACTTC. Its translation is CASSLGGLSQETQYF.